Below are 2 T cell receptor beta chains sequenced from a single sample in a study of blood T cell repertoires in COVID-19. Some clones are missing from TCRdb's copy, which holds only in-frame ones; the method was immunoSEQ multiplex PCR. The table has fewer than 200,000 clones, 65% to 90% seen once. The source material was peripheral blood. The receptors shown here come from a man aged 50-60 years with active or convalescent COVID-19.

This chain joins TRBV18 and TRBJ2-3, with 12 bases aligning to TRBD2. V lost 5 bases, J lost 5 bases, and 8 bases stayed unmatched. Germline-derived CDR1 and CDR2 are KGHSH and LQKENI. The CDR3 totals 16 residues. CDR3 in amino acids: CASSSSTSGSIDTQYF. The CDR3 coding sequence is TGTGCCAGCTCATCCTCGACTAGCGGGAGTATAGATACGCAGTATTTT. Full variable domain (outside the CDR3, taken from reference TRBV18 and TRBJ2-3): NAGVMQNPRHLVRRRGQEARLRCSPMKGHSHVYWYRQLPEEGLKFMVYLQKENIIDESGMPKERFSAEFPKEGPSILRIQQVVRGDSAAYFCASSSSTSGSIDTQYFGPGTRLTVL.

The chain couples TRBV19 to TRBJ1-1, with 9 bases matching TRBD1. In germline, CDR1 is LNHDA, CDR2 SQIVND (reference sequence). There are 13 residues in the CDR3. Trimming at V came to 9 bases and at J to 1 base, leaving 3 bases not matched to a gene. The CDR3 bases are TGTGCCAGCCAGGGACAGGGGAACACTGAAGCTTTCTTT. Protein product: CASQGQGNTEAFF.